These 25 T cell receptor beta chains originate from one sample sequenced in a study of T cells in Graves' hyperthyroidism and ophthalmopathy. The TCR beta CDR3 regions underwent amplification using RNA transcripts as the source. When the TCR CDR3 underwent first-round RT-PCR, the HTBI primer set was used. TCRdb analysed the multiplex PCR reads with MiXCR anew, one entry per CDR3 protein. The sample has approximately 430,000 distinct CDR3 sequences, 15% to 19% seen once; the top ten hold less than 15%. Sequenced sample: blood. These receptors were obtained from a young woman with Graves' hyperthyroidism.

This clonotype has ten or more counts. This chain uses TRBV20-1 with TRBJ2-7, with 12 bases aligning to TRBD2. The CDR3 totals 17 residues. CDR1 is DFQATT, CDR2 SNEGSKA, per germline (reference sequence). V shed 1 base and J 2 bases; nucleotides not matched to a gene: 9. CDR3 protein: CSARGGTSGHLTYEQYF. The CDR3 DNA sequence: TGCAGTGCTAGAGGTGGGACTAGCGGGCATTTAACCTACGAGCAGTACTTC.

This clonotype was found many times. The gene calls are TRBV5-1 and TRBJ2-1, with D possibly being TRBD2 (5 bases). The CDR3 consists of 17 residues. The V end was cut by 5 bases, the J end by 3 bases, with 21 bases between. CDR1 and CDR2 (germline): SGHRS, YFSETQ. The CDR3: CASRGALWIASYNEQFF. The CDR3 region has the DNA TGCGCCAGCAGGGGTGCGTTGTGGATAGCGAGCTACAATGAGCAGTTCTTC.

This clonotype was found a few times. V is TRBV13 and J is TRBJ2-2; possibly TRBD2 for D (6 bases). The germline V gene encodes CDR1 PRHDT and CDR2 FYEKMQ (reference sequence). Trimming stripped 3 bases from V and 0 bases from J, with 17 bases between. The CDR3 runs 18 residues. The CDR3 coding sequence is TGTGCCAGCAGCTTCGGTACGGAGGGCACCGCGAACACCGGGGAGCTGTTTTTT. Its translation: CASSFGTEGTANTGELFF. Together with reference TRBV13 and TRBJ2-2, the CDR3 gives the full variable domain: AAGVIQSPRHLIKEKRETATLKCYPIPRHDTVYWYQQGPGQDPQFLISFYEKMQSDKGSIPDRFSAQQFSDYHSELNMSSLELGDSALYFCASSFGTEGTANTGELFFGEGSRLTVL.

This clonotype was seen many times. V gene TRBV6-1 combines with J gene TRBJ1-1; 8 bases fit TRBD1. Per germline, CDR1 MNHNS and CDR2 SASEGT. The CDR3 is 16 residues long. J was trimmed by 4 bases and V by 6 bases; bases with no gene match: 13. CDR3 amino acids: CASRSGMGQGATEAFF. Written as DNA, the CDR3 is TGTGCCAGCAGGTCGGGAATGGGCCAGGGGGCCACTGAAGCTTTCTTT.

This clonotype was found many times. The rearrangement joins TRBV28 to TRBJ1-2; D is possibly TRBD1 (6 bases). Per germline, CDR1 MDHEN and CDR2 SYDVKM. CDR3 length equals 14 residues. Trimming took 3 bases from V and 0 from J, leaving 8 bases between them. CDR3 in amino acids: CASSLDSTNYGYTF. CDR3 DNA sequence: TGTGCCAGCAGTTTGGACAGTACTAACTATGGCTACACCTTC.

The sample holds a few counts of this clonotype. This chain links TRBV19 with TRBJ2-1; D is unresolved. V dropped 5 bases and J dropped 6 bases, with 11 bases sitting between them. In germline, CDR1 is LNHDA, CDR2 SQIVND (reference sequence). The CDR3 consists of 13 residues. The CDR3 bases are TGTGCCAGTAGTCAAGGCGATCGCAATGAGCAGTTCTTC. Its translation: CASSQGDRNEQFF. The whole variable domain, remainder taken from reference TRBV19 and TRBJ2-1, is DGGITQSPKYLFRKEGQNVTLSCEQNLNHDAMYWYRQDPGQGLRLIYYSQIVNDFQKGDIAEGYSVSREKKESFPLTVTSAQKNPTAFYLCASSQGDRNEQFFGPGTRLTVL.

This clonotype was picked up many times. The chain uses TRBV6-1 and TRBJ2-7; a weak D match, TRBD2 (6 bases). Trimming left V 6 bases short and J 6 bases short, with 15 bases between. The CDR3 spans 13 residues. Germline assignment: CDR1 MNHNS and CDR2 SASEGT. CDR3 amino acids: CASRRQGSGEQYF. The CDR3 region has the DNA TGTGCCAGCAGGAGGCAGGGTAGCGGCGAGCAGTACTTC.

This clonotype was observed many times. The chain couples TRBV13 to TRBJ2-3; the D is unclear. Germline V CDR1 and CDR2: PRHDT, FYEKMQ (reference sequence). The CDR3 loop spans 14 amino acids. Deletions cut 2 bases from V and 5 bases from J, with 11 bases between. This chain's CDR3 is CASSLSRGEDTQYF. Here the CDR3 DNA reads TGTGCCAGCAGCTTAAGCCGCGGTGAAGATACGCAGTATTTT.

This clonotype was counted at least ten times. The chain recombines TRBV12-3 or TRBV12-4 with TRBJ2-1; 9 bases fit TRBD2. The CDR3 totals 17 residues. With 6 bases clipped from V and 0 bases from J, the junction kept 9 bases outside the gene matches. CDR3 DNA: TGTGCCAGCAGCCCTGGACCTAGCGGGAACTCCTACAATGAGCAGTTCTTC. As protein: CASSPGPSGNSYNEQFF.

At least ten counts were recorded for this clonotype. The chain links TRBV7-9 to TRBJ2-7; TRBD2 is a possible D gene (6 bases). The V gene's germline CDR1 is SEHNR and CDR2 FQNEAQ (reference sequence). The CDR3 is 14 residues long. Trimming pared 5 bases from V and 2 bases from J, leaving 13 bases between. CDR3 residues: CASSPREYPYEQYF. The CDR3 bases are TGTGCCAGCAGCCCTCGGGAGTACCCCTACGAGCAGTACTTC.

The CDR3 sequence is CASSTGGGYQPQHF. The CDR3 DNA sequence: TGTGCCAGCAGCACGGGGGGAGGGTACCAGCCCCAGCATTTT. The chain combines TRBV7-9 with TRBJ1-5; D is possibly TRBD1 (5 bases). Germline V gene sequence: CDR1 SEHNR, CDR2 FQNEAQ (reference sequence). There are 14 residues in the CDR3. V gave up 5 bases and J gave up 7 bases, with 15 bases separating them. Filled out from reference TRBV7-9 and TRBJ1-5, the complete variable domain reads DTGVSQNPRHKITKRGQNVTFRCDPISEHNRLYWYRQTLGQGPEFLTYFQNEAQLEKSRLLSDRFSAERPKGSFSTLEIQRTEQGDSAMYLCASSTGGGYQPQHFGDGTRLSIL.

This clonotype was observed at least ten times. The chain has TRBV15 and TRBJ1-1; no reliable D call. The V and J ends lost 1 base and 1 base respectively, with 4 bases between them. Germline lookup yields CDR1 LNHNV and CDR2 YYDKDF (reference sequence). The CDR3 sequence is 13 residues long. CDR3: CATSRAGNTEAFF. CDR3 nucleotide sequence: TGTGCCACCAGCAGAGCAGGGAACACTGAAGCTTTCTTT.

This clonotype was counted at least ten times. The chain joins TRBV12-3 or TRBV12-4 to TRBJ2-7, with D possibly being TRBD2 (6 bases). The germline V and J ends were trimmed by 5 bases and 5 bases, with 13 bases remaining between them. The CDR3 loop spans 13 amino acids. This CDR3 reads CASSPGDSDEQYF. In nucleotides, the CDR3 is TGTGCCAGCAGTCCGGGGGACTCTGACGAGCAGTACTTC.

The rearrangement uses TRBV6-1 and TRBJ1-2; 7 positions agree with TRBD1. After removal of 5 bases from V and 8 bases from J, the junction contained 17 bases not matched to a gene. The CDR3 consists of 16 residues. Germline V gene lookup returns CDR1 MNHNS and CDR2 SASEGT. The CDR3 protein is CASSRLGTAAFLGYTF. DNA for the CDR3: TGTGCCAGCAGTCGATTGGGGACAGCGGCCTTTCTCGGCTACACCTTC.

The chain combines TRBV3-1 with TRBJ2-4; the D gene is possibly TRBD1 (6 bases). This CDR3 has 16 residues. From germline, CDR1 is LGHDT and CDR2 YNNKEL (reference sequence). The V end was cut by 1 base, the J end by 1 base, with 11 bases between. CDR3 in DNA: TGTGCCAGCAGCCAAGCTACAGGGAGCGCCAAAAACATTCAGTACTTC. Protein sequence: CASSQATGSAKNIQYF. Full variable domain (missing parts from reference TRBV3-1 and TRBJ2-4): DTAVSQTPKYLVTQMGNDKSIKCEQNLGHDTMYWYKQDSKKFLKIMFSYNNKELIINETVPNRFSPKSPDKAHLNLHINSLELGDSAVYFCASSQATGSAKNIQYFGAGTRLSVL.

This clonotype has a count of ten or more. The chain has TRBV3-1 and TRBJ2-2; no clear D gene. V was cut by 4 bases and J by 0 bases, with 15 bases left in between. This CDR3 spans 17 amino acids. Germline CDR1 LGHDT, CDR2 YNNKEL (reference sequence). The CDR3 coding sequence is TGTGCCAGCAGCCTTATCGGCGGAAGATCGAACACCGGGGAGCTGTTTTTT. Residues: CASSLIGGRSNTGELFF.

This clonotype was seen a few times. This chain connects TRBV10-2 to TRBJ2-5; D gene uncertain. With 0 bases removed from V and 3 bases from J, the gap between germline ends came to 5 bases. The germline gives CDR1 WSHSY, CDR2 SAAADI. The CDR3 totals 13 residues. CDR3 DNA sequence: TGCGCCAGCAGTGAGTCCACGGAAGAGACCCAGTACTTC. Translation: CASSESTEETQYF.

This clonotype was observed many times. One junction end does not reproduce the germline sequence, and a read error may be involved. The CDR3 loop is CASSEERTGQGNIEAFF. CDR3 nucleotides: TGTGCCAGCAGCGAAGAACGCACGGGACAGGGAAACATTGAAGCTTTCTTT. This chain joins TRBV11-2 and TRBJ1-1; 9 bases are shared with TRBD1. The length of the CDR3 is 17 residues. Germline loops: CDR1 SGHAT, CDR2 FQNNGV.

The chain links TRBV20-1 to TRBJ2-3; 8 nucleotides align to TRBD2. Germline V gives CDR1 DFQATT, CDR2 SNEGSKA (reference sequence). The CDR3 contains 15 residues. After removal of 6 bases from V and 4 bases from J, the junction contained 12 bases not matched to a gene. The CDR3 here is CSAGDRAGGADTQYF. The CDR3 region has the DNA TGCAGTGCCGGAGATCGGGCGGGGGGCGCAGATACGCAGTATTTT.

In its sample, this clonotype was seen a few times. Compared with germline, one end of the junction differs, possibly owing to a read error. The V call is TRBV28, the J call TRBJ1-1, with D perhaps matching TRBD1 (5 bases). Germline lookup yields CDR1 MDHEN and CDR2 SYDVKM. The CDR3 is 13 amino acids. The CDR3 here is CASSRGMNTEASF. The CDR3, as DNA: TGTGCCAGCAGTAGGGGTATGAACACTGAAGCTTCCTTT.

V usage is TRBV4-1 and J usage is TRBJ2-7; D is perhaps TRBD1 or TRBD2 (6 bases each). CDR3 length: 16 residues. The V and J ends lost 0 bases and 2 bases respectively, with 14 bases between them. Germline assignment: CDR1 MGHRA and CDR2 YSYEKL. The CDR3 sequence: CASSQDLAGQAYEQYF. The DNA of the CDR3 is TGCGCCAGCAGCCAAGATCTTGCGGGACAAGCCTACGAGCAGTACTTC.

This clonotype was counted many times. This sequence joins TRBV13 and TRBJ1-2, with TRBD1 identical over 7 bases. This CDR3 spans 19 amino acids. V was clipped by 0 bases and J by 6 bases; unmatched bases: 19. Looked up from germline, CDR1 is PRHDT and CDR2 is FYEKMQ (reference sequence). This CDR3 is CASSLGFRDRQLTSHGYTF. For the CDR3, the DNA is TGTGCCAGCAGCTTAGGTTTTAGGGACAGACAGCTAACTTCTCATGGCTACACCTTC. The full variable domain, in which reference TRBV13 and TRBJ1-2 provide the parts outside the CDR3, is AAGVIQSPRHLIKEKRETATLKCYPIPRHDTVYWYQQGPGQDPQFLISFYEKMQSDKGSIPDRFSAQQFSDYHSELNMSSLELGDSALYFCASSLGFRDRQLTSHGYTFGSGTRLTVV.

The rearrangement uses TRBV28 and TRBJ2-1; 9 bases are a match to TRBD2. V lost 1 base to trimming and J lost 2 bases; unmatched junction nucleotides: 6. Germline V gene data show CDR1 as MDHEN and CDR2 as SYDVKM. The CDR3 contains 17 residues. The DNA of the CDR3 is TGTGCCAGCAGTTTATTTGCGGCGGGAGGGCCCTACAATGAGCAGTTCTTC. Protein sequence: CASSLFAAGGPYNEQFF.

This clonotype was found many times. The rearrangement links TRBV7-3 to TRBJ2-1; D is perhaps TRBD1 (5 bases). V was cut by 5 bases and J by 7 bases, with 12 bases left in between. Looked up from germline, CDR1 is SGHTA and CDR2 is FQGTGA. The CDR3 runs to 13 residues. The CDR3 loop reads CASSQGAGNEQFF. Here the CDR3 DNA reads TGTGCCAGCAGCCAAGGGGCTGGGAATGAGCAGTTCTTC.

The chain uses TRBV9 and TRBJ2-3, with D perhaps TRBD2 (5 bases). This CDR3 is 17 amino acids long. The ends were cut back, 0 bases at V and 2 bases at J, with 16 bases in the middle. Germline CDR1 is SGDLS and CDR2 is YYNGEE. CDR3 residues: CASSVGPASRFTDTQYF. The CDR3 DNA reads TGTGCCAGCAGCGTAGGTCCCGCTAGCCGGTTCACAGATACGCAGTATTTT. Using reference TRBV9 and TRBJ2-3 for the parts outside the CDR3, the full variable domain is DSGVTQTPKHLITATGQRVTLRCSPRSGDLSVYWYQQSLDQGLQFLIQYYNGEERAKGNILERFSAQQFPDLHSELNLSSLELGDSALYFCASSVGPASRFTDTQYFGPGTRLTVL.